Listed below are T cell receptor beta chains from one sample, sequenced in a study of blood T cell repertoires in COVID-19. The table came from immunoSEQ multiplex PCR; TCRdb's copy has only in-frame clones and leaves some out. The sample yields about 330,000 clones, 85% to 90% seen once. The sequencing sample was made of PBMCs or T cells enriched from blood (not recorded which). The receptor set was obtained from a woman aged 18-30 years who had recovered from COVID-19. CDR3s include the opening cysteine and the closing phenylalanine or tryptophan. D genes are given only for firm matches. Clone sizes are given selectively: once, few, many, or a class where the clone is expanded.

V gene: TRBV29-1
D gene: -
clone size: -
J gene: TRBJ2-3
CDR3 protein: CSVDTGSGRTDTQYF
CDR3 DNA: TGCAGCGTTGATACAGGGTCAGGACGCACAGATACGCAGTATTTT

V gene: TRBV11-3
D gene: -
clone size: -
J gene: TRBJ2-7
CDR3 protein: CASSLSPSSYEQYF
CDR3 DNA: TGTGCCAGCAGCTTAAGTCCTAGCTCCTACGAGCAGTACTTC

V gene: TRBV5-1
D gene: -
clone size: -
J gene: TRBJ1-2
CDR3 protein: CASSPYREYNGYTF
CDR3 DNA: TGCGCCAGCAGCCCTTACAGGGAATACAATGGCTACACCTTC

V gene: TRBV27
D gene: -
clone size: -
J gene: TRBJ1-1
CDR3 protein: CASSQGALPSEAFF
CDR3 DNA: TGTGCCAGCAGCCAGGGCGCCCTCCCGTCTGAAGCTTTCTTT

V gene: TRBV5-1
D gene: -
clone size: -
J gene: TRBJ2-5
CDR3 protein: CASRLGQSLQETQYF
CDR3 DNA: TGCGCCAGCAGACTCGGACAGAGTCTCCAAGAGACCCAGTACTTC

V gene: TRBV6-6
D gene: TRBD2
clone size: -
J gene: TRBJ2-7
CDR3 protein: CASSYGSSGDSYEQYF
CDR3 DNA: TGTGCCAGCAGTTACGGTAGTAGCGGGGACTCCTACGAGCAGTACTTC

V gene: TRBV6-2/TRBV6-3
D gene: -
clone size: -
J gene: TRBJ1-4
CDR3 protein: CASSDPSGGNNEKLFF
CDR3 DNA: TGTGCCAGCAGTGACCCGTCCGGGGGAAATAATGAAAAACTGTTTTTT

V gene: TRBV27
D gene: -
clone size: -
J gene: TRBJ2-1
CDR3 protein: CASSSLGGSTFF
CDR3 DNA: TGTGCCAGCAGTTCCCTTGGGGGGAGTACGTTCTTC

V gene: TRBV9
D gene: TRBD2
clone size: once
J gene: TRBJ2-5
CDR3 protein: CASSGGGLAVQETQYF
CDR3 DNA: TGTGCCAGCAGCGGTGGGGGACTAGCGGTTCAAGAGACCCAGTACTTC

V gene: TRBV7-2
D gene: TRBD1
clone size: -
J gene: TRBJ2-7
CDR3 protein: CASSSRTGDEQYF
CDR3 DNA: TGTGCCAGCAGCTCCCGGACAGGGGACGAGCAGTACTTC

V gene: TRBV6-1
D gene: -
clone size: -
J gene: TRBJ2-1
CDR3 protein: CASSERSYNEQFF
CDR3 DNA: TGTGCCAGCAGTGAGCGATCCTACAATGAGCAGTTCTTC

V gene: TRBV5-8
D gene: TRBD2
clone size: -
J gene: TRBJ2-1
CDR3 protein: CASSLAWGGGPDNEQFF
CDR3 DNA: TGTGCCAGCAGCTTAGCCTGGGGGGGAGGGCCTGACAATGAGCAGTTCTTC

V gene: TRBV18
D gene: -
clone size: -
J gene: TRBJ1-2
CDR3 protein: CASSPAGANYGYTF
CDR3 DNA: TGTGCCAGCTCACCAGCGGGGGCCAACTATGGCTACACCTTC

V gene: TRBV24-1
D gene: TRBD1
clone size: -
J gene: TRBJ1-1
CDR3 protein: CATSDSGTGGTEAFF
CDR3 DNA: TGTGCCACCAGTGATTCCGGGACAGGGGGCACTGAAGCTTTCTTT

V gene: TRBV4-1
D gene: TRBD1
clone size: -
J gene: TRBJ2-1
CDR3 protein: CASSTNRGNEQFF
CDR3 DNA: TGCGCCAGCAGCACAAACAGGGGCAATGAGCAGTTCTTC

V gene: TRBV7-3
D gene: -
clone size: once
J gene: TRBJ2-3
CDR3 protein: CASSPTGFQDTQYF
CDR3 DNA: TGTGCCAGCAGCCCCACAGGGTTTCAAGATACGCAGTATTTT

V gene: TRBV27
D gene: TRBD2
clone size: -
J gene: TRBJ2-1
CDR3 protein: CASSPGTSATNEQFF
CDR3 DNA: TGTGCCAGCAGTCCCGGGACTAGCGCGACAAATGAGCAGTTCTTC

V gene: TRBV7-9
D gene: -
clone size: -
J gene: TRBJ2-3
CDR3 protein: CASSGPYGGPGADTQYF
CDR3 DNA: TGTGCCAGCAGCGGGCCCTACGGGGGGCCGGGAGCAGATACGCAGTATTTT

V gene: TRBV7-3
D gene: -
clone size: once
J gene: TRBJ2-5
CDR3 protein: CASSTVTSGTQYF
CDR3 DNA: TGTGCCAGCAGCACCGTCACGAGTGGGACCCAGTACTTC

V gene: TRBV28
D gene: -
clone size: -
J gene: TRBJ1-5
CDR3 protein: CASSLSGDDQPQHF
CDR3 DNA: TGTGCCAGCAGTTTATCGGGGGACGATCAGCCCCAGCATTTT

V gene: TRBV18
D gene: TRBD1
clone size: -
J gene: TRBJ2-1
CDR3 protein: CASSPPMGQGTNEQFF
CDR3 DNA: TGTGCCAGCTCACCACCGATGGGACAGGGAACAAATGAGCAGTTCTTC

V gene: TRBV7-8
D gene: TRBD1
clone size: -
J gene: TRBJ2-7
CDR3 protein: CASSQAGTGSGTYEQYF
CDR3 DNA: TGTGCCAGCAGCCAAGCAGGGACAGGGAGTGGAACCTACGAGCAGTACTTC

V gene: TRBV11-3
D gene: -
clone size: -
J gene: TRBJ2-7
CDR3 protein: CASSCFCGDYKYEQYF
CDR3 DNA: TGTGCCAGCAGCTGTTTTTGCGGAGATTATAAGTACGAGCAGTACTTC

V gene: TRBV18
D gene: -
clone size: -
J gene: TRBJ2-5
CDR3 protein: CASSPPGGRETQYF
CDR3 DNA: TGTGCCAGCTCACCCCCCGGAGGGCGGGAGACCCAGTACTTC

V gene: TRBV28
D gene: TRBD2
clone size: -
J gene: TRBJ2-1
CDR3 protein: CASSPGRLAGGVSYNEQFF
CDR3 DNA: TGTGCCAGCAGCCCCGGGAGACTAGCGGGAGGGGTTTCCTACAATGAGCAGTTCTTC

V gene: TRBV29-1
D gene: TRBD1
clone size: -
J gene: TRBJ1-2
CDR3 protein: CSVEATGEYGYTF
CDR3 DNA: TGCAGCGTTGAAGCAACAGGGGAGTATGGCTACACCTTC

V gene: TRBV28
D gene: -
clone size: few
J gene: TRBJ2-2
CDR3 protein: CASIGGALTGELFF
CDR3 DNA: TGTGCCAGCATTGGGGGGGCTCTCACCGGGGAGCTGTTTTTT

V gene: TRBV19
D gene: -
clone size: -
J gene: TRBJ1-5
CDR3 protein: CASSRGTNQPQHF
CDR3 DNA: TGTGCCAGTAGTAGAGGGACTAATCAGCCCCAGCATTTT

V gene: TRBV5-1
D gene: -
clone size: -
J gene: TRBJ2-3
CDR3 protein: CASSLDGRGDTDTQYF
CDR3 DNA: TGCGCCAGCAGCTTGGATGGGCGGGGAGACACAGATACGCAGTATTTT

V gene: TRBV19
D gene: TRBD1
clone size: -
J gene: TRBJ1-1
CDR3 protein: CASSITDRVTEAFF
CDR3 DNA: TGTGCCAGTAGTATTACGGACAGGGTCACTGAAGCTTTCTTT

V gene: TRBV19
D gene: -
clone size: few
J gene: TRBJ1-2
CDR3 protein: CASSTSQGLANYGYTF
CDR3 DNA: TGTGCCAGTAGCACGTCACAGGGACTAGCTAACTATGGCTACACCTTC

V gene: TRBV10-2
D gene: TRBD1
clone size: -
J gene: TRBJ2-2
CDR3 protein: CASGTGGIGELFF
CDR3 DNA: TGCGCCAGCGGAACAGGGGGCATCGGGGAGCTGTTTTTT

V gene: TRBV28
D gene: -
clone size: -
J gene: TRBJ1-1
CDR3 protein: CASSLERGLNTEAFF
CDR3 DNA: TGTGCCAGCAGTTTGGAACGGGGGTTGAACACTGAAGCTTTCTTT

V gene: TRBV5-1
D gene: TRBD1
clone size: -
J gene: TRBJ2-7
CDR3 protein: CASSFNSGTGGYEQYF
CDR3 DNA: TGCGCCAGCAGTTTTAACTCCGGGACAGGGGGGTACGAGCAGTACTTC

V gene: TRBV19
D gene: -
clone size: -
J gene: TRBJ2-5
CDR3 protein: CASSDSGGRETQYF
CDR3 DNA: TGTGCCAGTAGCGATTCCGGGGGGCGAGAGACCCAGTACTTC

V gene: TRBV19
D gene: TRBD1
clone size: -
J gene: TRBJ2-7
CDR3 protein: CASSISTGLYEQYF
CDR3 DNA: TGTGCCAGTAGTATCTCGACAGGGCTCTACGAGCAGTACTTC

V gene: TRBV30
D gene: TRBD1
clone size: -
J gene: TRBJ1-5
CDR3 protein: CAWSVTDRDHQPQHF
CDR3 DNA: TGTGCCTGGAGTGTGACGGACAGGGACCATCAGCCCCAGCATTTT

V gene: TRBV29-1
D gene: TRBD1
clone size: few
J gene: TRBJ1-5
CDR3 protein: CSVGDRGPQHF
CDR3 DNA: TGCAGCGTTGGCGACAGGGGGCCCCAGCATTTT

V gene: TRBV19
D gene: TRBD1
clone size: -
J gene: TRBJ1-4
CDR3 protein: CASSTSGTALEKLFF
CDR3 DNA: TGTGCCAGTAGTACCTCCGGGACAGCACTTGAAAAACTGTTTTTT

V gene: TRBV28
D gene: -
clone size: -
J gene: TRBJ1-2
CDR3 protein: CASSQQNYGYTF
CDR3 DNA: TGTGCCAGCAGTCAACAGAACTATGGCTACACCTTC

V gene: TRBV12-2
D gene: -
clone size: few
J gene: TRBJ2-7
CDR3 protein: CASRLAGKGACTYEQYF
CDR3 DNA: TGTGCAAGTCGCTTAGCGGGGAAGGGGGCGTGCACCTACGAGCAGTACTTC

V gene: TRBV7-3
D gene: -
clone size: -
J gene: TRBJ2-7
CDR3 protein: CASSLRRGKRISSYEQYF
CDR3 DNA: TGTGCCAGCAGCTTAAGGCGGGGTAAGCGGATCAGCTCCTACGAGCAGTACTTC

V gene: TRBV18
D gene: TRBD2
clone size: -
J gene: TRBJ2-5
CDR3 protein: CASSPLMLAGLGTQYF
CDR3 DNA: TGTGCCAGCTCACCACTCATGCTAGCGGGACTGGGGACCCAGTACTTC

V gene: TRBV7-8
D gene: TRBD1
clone size: -
J gene: TRBJ1-5
CDR3 protein: CASSTRVGQAVYSNQPQHF
CDR3 DNA: TGTGCCAGCAGCACTCGCGTGGGACAGGCGGTGTATAGCAATCAGCCCCAGCATTTT

V gene: TRBV4-1
D gene: -
clone size: -
J gene: TRBJ2-4
CDR3 protein: CASSPEPDSAKNIQYF
CDR3 DNA: TGCGCCAGCAGCCCGGAGCCTGATAGCGCCAAAAACATTCAGTACTTC

V gene: TRBV6-5
D gene: -
clone size: -
J gene: TRBJ1-6
CDR3 protein: CASSYSRLPEDSPLHF
CDR3 DNA: TGTGCCAGCAGTTACTCGCGGTTGCCCGAGGATTCACCCCTCCACTTT

V gene: TRBV4-2
D gene: TRBD1
clone size: few
J gene: TRBJ2-1
CDR3 protein: CASSRGQGDNEQFF
CDR3 DNA: TGTGCCAGCAGCCGAGGACAGGGGGACAATGAGCAGTTCTTC

V gene: TRBV19
D gene: -
clone size: -
J gene: TRBJ1-6
CDR3 protein: CASLSGGSPLHF
CDR3 DNA: TGTGCCAGTTTATCAGGTGGCTCACCCCTCCACTTT

V gene: TRBV5-1
D gene: -
clone size: -
J gene: TRBJ1-1
CDR3 protein: CASSSLTDGAGGTEAFF
CDR3 DNA: TGCGCCAGCAGCTCACTGACGGACGGGGCGGGGGGCACTGAAGCTTTCTTT

V gene: TRBV6-5
D gene: -
clone size: few
J gene: TRBJ2-1
CDR3 protein: CASKGASYNEQFF
CDR3 DNA: TGTGCCAGCAAAGGGGCCTCCTACAATGAGCAGTTCTTC

V gene: TRBV6-5
D gene: -
clone size: -
J gene: TRBJ2-5
CDR3 protein: CASRSNRGAGETQYF
CDR3 DNA: TGTGCCAGCAGGAGCAATCGGGGGGCAGGAGAGACCCAGTACTTC

V gene: TRBV7-3
D gene: -
clone size: -
J gene: TRBJ1-1
CDR3 protein: CASSLASVGDSTEAFF
CDR3 DNA: TGTGCCAGCAGCTTAGCCTCGGTCGGAGACAGCACTGAAGCTTTCTTT